One and the same sample provided the 9 T cell receptor beta chains below, sequenced in a study of blood T cell repertoires in COVID-19. This table comes from immunoSEQ multiplex PCR, and its TCRdb copy is limited to in-frame clones, with some not included. In the table there are 140,000 or so clones, over 75% of which are singletons. The sequencing input was peripheral blood. These receptors all stem from a man aged 55 to 69 with active or convalescent COVID-19.

The CDR3 here is CATSDSRGSRPQHF. CDR3 bases: TGTGCCACCAGTGATTCCAGGGGTAGTCGGCCCCAGCATTTT. V is TRBV24-1 and J is TRBJ1-5; a weak D match, TRBD1 (6 bases). The CDR3 runs to 14 residues. Trimming shortened V by 2 bases and J by 9 bases, and 13 bases separated the two germline ends. CDR1 and CDR2 (germline): KGHDR, SFDVKD.

The J gene is TRBJ1-2, the V gene TRBV21-1; the table gives TRBD1 as D, unverified against the DNA. TRBV21-1 is tagged as a pseudogene. The CDR3 consists of 15 residues. The CDR3 DNA reads as TGTGCCAGCAGCAACAAGACAGGCCGGGGCTATGGCTACACCTTC. The encoded protein is CASSNKTGRGYGYTF.

The chain has TRBV2 and TRBJ2-7, with 12 positions matching TRBD2. CDR1 is SNHLY, CDR2 FYNNEI, per germline. V shed 4 bases, J shed 2 bases, and the junction held 3 bases outside the gene matches. This CDR3 is 15 amino acids long. This chain's CDR3 is CASSGGLAGTYEQYF. Written as DNA, the CDR3 is TGTGCCAGCAGTGGGGGACTAGCGGGTACCTACGAGCAGTACTTC.

This clone was recorded once. The chain links TRBV2 to TRBJ1-5, with a tentative D call TRBD1 (6 bases). CDR3 length: 15 residues. CDR1 and CDR2 from the germline V gene are SNHLY and FYNNEI. Deletions cut 3 bases from V and 4 bases from J, with 13 bases between. The CDR3: CASSDRQGSNQPQHF. Here the CDR3 DNA reads TGTGCCAGCAGTGACCGGCAGGGGTCGAATCAGCCCCAGCATTTT.

The chain links TRBV24-1 to TRBJ1-2, with 7 bases that match TRBD1. The CDR3 is 14 amino acids. The germline CDR1 and CDR2 sequences are KGHDR and SFDVKD. With 4 bases clipped from V and 2 bases from J, the junction kept 3 bases outside the gene matches. DNA of the CDR3: TGTGCCACCAGTGAACCGGACAGGAACTATGGCTACACCTTC. This sequence encodes CATSEPDRNYGYTF.

This clone was found once. DNA for the CDR3: TGTGCCAGCAGTCTAGGACTAGCGGGAGTATACGAGCAGTACTTC. Amino acids: CASSLGLAGVYEQYF. The chain recombines TRBV6-2 or TRBV6-3 with TRBJ2-7; 13 bases align to TRBD2. Germline CDR1 is MNHEY and CDR2 is SVGEGT. The length of the CDR3 is 15 residues. V was clipped by 5 bases and J by 4 bases; unmatched bases: 5.

The chain joins TRBV6-5 to TRBJ1-5; D perhaps matches TRBD1 (6 bases). The CDR3 is 14 amino acids. Between the trimmed V and J ends, which lost 6 bases and 0 bases, there was a span of 9 bases. CDR1 and CDR2 from the germline V gene are MNHEY and SVGAGI. The DNA of the CDR3 is TGTGCCAGCAGCCAGGACAGTAGCAATCAGCCCCAGCATTTT. Encoded protein: CASSQDSSNQPQHF.

The chain recombines TRBV4-1 with TRBJ2-1, with 8 positions matching TRBD2. The V gene's germline CDR1 is MGHRA and CDR2 YSYEKL. This CDR3 region has 15 residues. The trim removed 3 bases at V and 0 bases at J, leaving 1 base unmatched. For the CDR3, the DNA is TGCGCCAGCAGCCAGAGCGGGAGCTCCTACAATGAGCAGTTCTTC. The encoded protein is CASSQSGSSYNEQFF.

A few counts support this clone. This chain uses TRBV29-1 with TRBJ2-2; 8 nucleotides match TRBD1. This CDR3 spans 14 amino acids. Per the germline V gene, CDR1 is SQVTM and CDR2 is ANQGSEA. V was clipped by 5 bases and J by 1 base; unmatched bases: 3. DNA for the CDR3: TGCAGCGTTCGGACAGGGAGGAACACCGGGGAGCTGTTTTTT. Protein sequence: CSVRTGRNTGELFF.